Presented here are 18 T cell receptor beta chains from one specimen sequenced in a study of T cells in Graves' hyperthyroidism and ophthalmopathy. It was RNA transcripts that yielded the amplified TCR beta CDR3 regions. Carried out on the TCR CDR3, a first-round RT-PCR used the HTBI primer set. TCRdb reprocessed the multiplex PCR reads via MiXCR and lists one record per CDR3 protein. The sample holds a few hundred thousand distinct CDR3 sequences, around 42% seen once. Specimen: peripheral blood or thyroid tissue (not recorded which). The receptor set was obtained from a woman aged 18-29 years with Graves' hyperthyroidism.

The chain combines TRBV10-1 with TRBJ1-1; 9 bases align to TRBD1. V dropped 0 bases and J dropped 5; count of bases not matched to a gene: 4. CDR3 length equals 15 residues. From germline, CDR1 is WNHNN and CDR2 SYGVQD (reference sequence). The CDR3 region is CASSESGTGLTEAFF. The CDR3 nucleotides read TGCGCCAGCAGTGAGTCTGGGACAGGGTTGACTGAAGCTTTCTTT.

Turning to this clonotype: Being one base from a much bigger clone, this may be a read error. V and J are TRBV14 and TRBJ1-4; D might be TRBD1 (5 bases). This CDR3 is 15 amino acids long. Germline CDR1 is SGHDN and CDR2 is FVKESK. The CDR3 loop is CASSPWGATNEELFF. DNA of the CDR3: TGTGCCAGCAGCCCCTGGGGCGCAACTAATGAAGAACTGTTTTTT.

This chain links TRBV2 with TRBJ1-4; unclear D gene. CDR3 length: 15 residues. CDR1 SNHLY and CDR2 FYNNEI come from the germline V gene. Trimming took 2 bases from V and 8 from J, leaving 15 bases between them. The CDR3 coding sequence is TGTGCCAGCAGTGAACACCACGGGAGAGGGGAAAAACTGTTTTTT. This gives the protein CASSEHHGRGEKLFF.

This clonotype was picked up many times. This sequence joins TRBV29-1 and TRBJ2-7; the D is unclear. From germline, CDR1 is SQVTM and CDR2 ANQGSEA. CDR3 length equals 11 residues. Trimming removed 1 base from V and 3 bases from J, with 4 bases in between. This chain's CDR3 is CSVEGSYEQYF. In nucleotides, the CDR3 is TGCAGCGTTGAAGGCAGCTACGAGCAGTACTTC.

V usage is TRBV20-1 and J usage is TRBJ1-1; D is unresolved. Germline CDR1 reads DFQATT; CDR2 reads SNEGSKA (reference sequence). V lost 0 bases, J lost 5 bases, and 16 bases lay in between. This CDR3 is built from 15 residues. CDR3 coding DNA: TGCAGTGCTAGAGATCTTGGCAGACGAGGAACTGAAGCTTTCTTT. This encodes CSARDLGRRGTEAFF.

The CDR3 is CSIAGWGYGYTF. CDR3 nucleotide sequence: TGCAGCATAGCAGGGTGGGGCTATGGCTACACCTTC. The J gene is TRBJ1-2, the V gene TRBV29-1; TRBD1 is a possible D gene (5 bases). In germline, CDR1 is SQVTM, CDR2 ANQGSEA. There are 12 residues in the CDR3. Trimming took off 8 bases at V and 4 bases at J, with 14 bases between the two ends. Full variable domain (remainder filled in from reference TRBV29-1 and TRBJ1-2): SAVISQKPSRDICQRGTSLTIQCQVDSQVTMMFWYRQQPGQSLTLIATANQGSEATYESGFVIDKFPISRPNLTFSTLTVSNMSPEDSSIYLCSIAGWGYGYTFGSGTRLTVV.

This clonotype was counted only a few times. The chain recombines TRBV2 with TRBJ1-2; TRBD1 matches 7 bases. CDR1 and CDR2 from the germline V gene are SNHLY and FYNNEI. V shed 4 bases, J shed 3 bases, and the junction held 14 bases outside the gene matches. This CDR3 spans 17 amino acids. The CDR3 region has the DNA TGTGCCAGCAGTGCTACCCACCCACAGGGGATCTACTATGGCTACACCTTC. Its translation is CASSATHPQGIYYGYTF.

The rearrangement joins TRBV25-1 to TRBJ2-7; D is uncertain. V lost 4 bases to trimming and J lost 0 bases, with 13 bases between them. CDR3 size: 15 residues. The germline V gene encodes CDR1 MGHDK and CDR2 SYGVNS. CDR3 in amino acids: CASSASTLFSYEQYF. For the CDR3, the DNA is TGTGCCAGCAGTGCGTCAACTCTATTCTCCTACGAGCAGTACTTC.

This clonotype was seen repeatedly, ten times or more. This chain joins TRBV24-1 and TRBJ2-5, with D perhaps matching TRBD2 (6 bases). The germline CDR1 and CDR2 sequences are KGHDR and SFDVKD. V was trimmed by 7 bases and J by 4 bases, leaving 12 bases between them. The CDR3 extends over 13 amino acids. CDR3 sequence reads: CATSDGGRETQYF. CDR3 DNA sequence: TGTGCCACCAGCGACGGGGGAAGAGAGACCCAGTACTTC.

This clonotype was seen repeatedly, ten times or more. The chain employs TRBV15 and TRBJ1-2; D gene ambiguous. V lost 0 bases, J lost 9 bases, and 11 bases lay in between. Germline CDR1 is LNHNV and CDR2 is YYDKDF (reference sequence). The length of the CDR3 is 13 residues. The chain's CDR3 is CATSRESGLSYTF. For the CDR3, the DNA is TGTGCCACCAGCAGAGAATCAGGTTTAAGCTACACCTTC.

In the case of this clonotype: Just one base apart from a much larger clone, this may be a read error. The chain links TRBV7-9 to TRBJ2-7, with 8 bases identical to TRBD2. The CDR3 consists of 15 residues. Germline V gene data show CDR1 as SEHNR and CDR2 as FQNEAQ (reference sequence). CDR3 residues: CASSLVSSGSYERYF. CDR3 nucleotide sequence: TGTGCCAGCAGCTTAGTTTCTAGCGGGTCCTACGAGCGGTACTTC.

This clonotype appeared once. This rearrangement joins TRBV7-2 to TRBJ1-5; D not resolved. CDR3 length: 13 residues. CDR1 and CDR2 from the germline V gene are SGHTA and FQGNSA. V lost 6 bases, J lost 6 bases, and 12 bases lay in between. The CDR3 region has the DNA TGTGCCAGCAGTTCGGCCAAAAGTCAGCCCCAGCATTTT. The encoded protein is CASSSAKSQPQHF.

This clonotype has only a few counts. This rearrangement joins TRBV7-8 to TRBJ2-7, with 7 bases that match TRBD2. This CDR3 is built from 15 residues. Trimming took 2 bases from V and 3 from J; bases not matched to a gene: 7. Germline V lookup: CDR1 SGHVS, CDR2 FQNEAQ. CDR3 nucleotide sequence: TGTGCCAGCAGCTTACAGCGGGGCCCCGGCTACGAGCAGTACTTC. Protein: CASSLQRGPGYEQYF.

The V and J genes are TRBV7-8 and TRBJ1-1; D is unresolved. The germline gives CDR1 SGHVS, CDR2 FQNEAQ. The length of the CDR3 is 15 residues. Trimming left V 11 bases short and J 3 bases short, with 22 bases between. For the CDR3, the DNA is TGTGCCGCGGCGGGCGGTATCCCCATCCACACTGAAGCTTTCTTT. This codes for CAAAGGIPIHTEAFF.

This clonotype came up once. A single base separates this from a much larger clone, so it may be a read error. V is TRBV5-1 and J is TRBJ1-5; no definite D call. This CDR3 has 11 residues. Germline CDR1 and CDR2: SGHRS and YFSETQ. The CDR3 protein is CAGSLLQPQHF. The DNA for the CDR3 is TGCGCCGGCAGCTTGCTTCAGCCCCAGCATTTT.

This clonotype was counted ten times or more. The CDR3 region has the DNA TGTGCCAGCAGCCAACAGGGGGCCGCTAGCAATCAGCCCCAGCATTTT. Amino acids: CASSQQGAASNQPQHF. The gene calls are TRBV2 and TRBJ1-5, with 9 bases fitting TRBD1. V gave up 6 bases and J gave up 0 bases; unmatched junction bases: 6. Germline lookup yields CDR1 SNHLY and CDR2 FYNNEI. This CDR3 is 16 amino acids long. Variable domain in full (rest from reference TRBV2 and TRBJ1-5): EPEVTQTPSHQVTQMGQEVILRCVPISNHLYFYWYRQILGQKVEFLVSFYNNEISEKSEIFDDQFSVERPDGSNFTLKIRSTKLEDSAMYFCASSQQGAASNQPQHFGDGTRLSIL.

With regard to this clonotype: A much larger clone lies a single base off, so this may be a read error. The V gene is TRBV25-1, the J gene TRBJ1-1, with unresolved D. From germline, CDR1 is MGHDK and CDR2 SYGVNS. The CDR3 is 12 residues long. V was shortened by 2 bases and J by 3 bases, with 4 bases between the two germline ends. The CDR3 region is CASSEEDTEAFF. CDR3 sequence (DNA): TGTGCCAGCAGTGAAGAGGACACTGAAGCTTTCTTT.

The table lists this clonotype with many counts. The chain couples TRBV29-1 to TRBJ2-5; D is possibly TRBD1 (6 bases). CDR3 length: 13 amino acids. V was pared by 4 bases and J by 7 bases, with 16 bases between. Germline V gene sequence: CDR1 SQVTM, CDR2 ANQGSEA. This chain's CDR3 is CSVVISGHGTQYF. The CDR3 DNA follows: TGCAGCGTTGTGATTTCGGGACACGGGACCCAGTACTTC. Full variable domain (outside the CDR3, taken from reference TRBV29-1 and TRBJ2-5): SAVISQKPSRDICQRGTSLTIQCQVDSQVTMMFWYRQQPGQSLTLIATANQGSEATYESGFVIDKFPISRPNLTFSTLTVSNMSPEDSSIYLCSVVISGHGTQYFGPGTRLLVL.